One and the same sample provided the 19 T cell receptor beta chains below, sequenced in a study of vaccination and CD4 T cells after COVID-19. The Oncomine TCR Beta short-read assay was what sequenced the DNA obtained from cultured CD4+ T cells. TCRdb re-called the PCR reads with MiXCR, one entry per CDR3 protein. In the table there are 10,000 to 15,000 distinct CDR3 sequences, less than 75% of which are singletons. Antigens of these TCRs are unknown. Treatment specified: roughly 11-day PBMC culture with coronavirus spike peptide pools or control peptides (ViraFEST assay). What was sequenced was CD4+ T cells from blood, cultured in vitro. Every receptor here comes from a human donor who had recovered from COVID-19.

The CDR3 nucleotides are TGTGCCAGCTCCCCGGACAGGGGATATGGCTACACCTTC. It encodes CASSPDRGYGYTF. V is TRBV18 and J is TRBJ1-2; 9 bases fit TRBD1. Germline values: CDR1 KGHSH, CDR2 LQKENI. The CDR3 length is 13 residues. V trimming: 6 bases; J trimming: 5 bases; junction bases outside the gene matches: 4.

The chain is built from TRBV10-3 and TRBJ1-1; 10 nucleotides match TRBD1. The germline V gene has CDR1 ENHRY and CDR2 SYGVKD. The J segment lost 4 bases and the V segment lost 10 bases, leaving 6 bases of the junction unmatched. This CDR3 has 13 amino acids. CDR3 bases: TGTGCCACCACCGGGACAGGGGTCACTGAAGCTTTCTTT. Residues: CATTGTGVTEAFF.

The V call is TRBV11-2, the J call TRBJ2-7; TRBD2 matches at 10 bases. V shed 5 bases and J 3 bases; nucleotides not matched to a gene: 25. CDR3 length: 21 amino acids. The germline V gene encodes CDR1 SGHAT and CDR2 FQNNGV. CDR3 sequence: CASSPGQLLAGGGSGIYEQYF. CDR3 sequence (DNA): TGTGCCAGCAGCCCCGGACAGCTTTTAGCGGGAGGCGGTAGTGGGATCTACGAGCAGTACTTC.

The chain joins TRBV7-8 to TRBJ1-5; maybe TRBD1 (5 bases). Deletions cut 1 base from V and 4 bases from J, with 14 bases between. There are 16 residues in the CDR3. Germline V lookup: CDR1 SGHVS, CDR2 FQNEAQ. This CDR3 is CASSLVGGYGNQPQHF. CDR3 DNA: TGTGCCAGCAGCTTAGTGGGGGGGTATGGGAATCAGCCCCAGCATTTT.

In DNA form, the CDR3 reads TGTGCCAGCAGCCCGACTGGACAGGGGCCTAATTCACCCCTCCACTTT. As protein: CASSPTGQGPNSPLHF. The V gene is TRBV3-1, the J gene TRBJ1-6; 9 bases align to TRBD1. Germline assignment: CDR1 LGHDT and CDR2 YNNKEL (reference sequence). The V segment lost 4 bases and the J segment 6 bases; nucleotides outside the gene matches: 7. The CDR3 consists of 16 residues.

The CDR3 is CASSVGQGYGYTF. The CDR3 DNA reads TGTGCCAGCAGCGTAGGGCAAGGATATGGCTACACCTTC. V gene TRBV9 combines with J gene TRBJ1-2, with D uncertain. The V end lost 0 bases, the J end lost 5 bases, and 8 bases lay between the germline ends. Per the germline V gene, CDR1 is SGDLS and CDR2 is YYNGEE. The CDR3 consists of 13 residues.

The chain employs TRBV7-9 and TRBJ2-5; D is unclear. Trimming took off 5 bases at V and 3 bases at J, with 4 bases between the two ends. This CDR3 spans 11 amino acids. CDR1 SEHNR and CDR2 FQNEAQ come from the germline V gene (reference sequence). Here the CDR3 reads CASSQKETQYF. As DNA, the CDR3 is TGTGCCAGCAGCCAAAAAGAGACCCAGTACTTC.

The rearrangement uses TRBV11-2 and TRBJ2-3; the D gene is possibly TRBD2 (5 bases). CDR1 and CDR2 from the germline V gene are SGHAT and FQNNGV. CDR3 size: 16 residues. Trimming took 6 bases from V and 2 from J, leaving 18 bases between them. This CDR3 reads CASSPGLSRSTDTQYF. The CDR3 nucleotides are TGTGCCAGCAGTCCTGGACTGTCGAGGTCCACAGATACGCAGTATTTT.

This clonotype was detected only a few times. The CDR3 DNA follows: TGTGCCAGCAGCTTTGCAACTAGCGGGAGGTGTGGCGAGCAGTACTTC. Its protein product is CASSFATSGRCGEQYF. The rearrangement joins TRBV12-1 to TRBJ2-7; the table's D call of TRBD2 was not tested on the DNA. TRBV12-1 is a pseudogene locus. The CDR3 has 16 amino acids.

The chain is built from TRBV12-5 and TRBJ1-3; no definite D call. Trimming took off 11 bases at V and 0 bases at J, with 8 bases between the two ends. The CDR3 runs to 12 residues. CDR1 and CDR2 (germline): LGHNT, FRNRAP. The CDR3 nucleotides are TGTGCTGGCTCCGGCTCTGGAAACACCATATATTTT. Its translation: CAGSGSGNTIYF.

In this sample, this clonotype turned up a few times. The CDR3: CASSLGGLQGYGYTF. CDR3 nucleotides: TGTGCCAGCAGCTTAGGGGGGCTGCAGGGATATGGCTACACCTTC. The rearrangement uses TRBV7-9 and TRBJ1-2; weak D call: TRBD1 (6 bases). The CDR3 totals 15 residues. Germline V gives CDR1 SEHNR, CDR2 FQNEAQ (reference sequence). V lost 1 base and J lost 5, with 14 bases in between.

This clonotype counts as large. The CDR3 DNA reads TGCGCCAGCAGTCAAACTACAGGGGCCGGGCAGCCCCAGCATTTT. Its translation is CASSQTTGAGQPQHF. The J gene is TRBJ1-5, the V gene TRBV23-1; 7 bases line up with TRBD1. TRBV23-1 is labeled an ORF, and its function is uncertain. The CDR3 is 15 amino acids. The V segment lost 2 bases and the J segment 7 bases; nucleotides outside the gene matches: 8.

The V and J genes are TRBV11-2 and TRBJ1-5; D remains ambiguous. Germline-derived CDR1 and CDR2 are SGHAT and FQNNGV. V gave up 1 base and J gave up 3 bases, with 10 bases separating them. The CDR3 is 15 amino acids. CDR3 sequence reads: CASSLGPGPNQPQHF. The CDR3, as DNA: TGTGCCAGCAGCTTAGGGCCGGGTCCCAATCAGCCCCAGCATTTT.

In its sample, this clonotype was seen a few times. The chain employs TRBV7-2 and TRBJ1-2, with D tentatively TRBD1 (6 bases). CDR1 is SGHTA, CDR2 FQGNSA, per germline. V lost 0 bases, J lost 3 bases, and 11 bases lay in between. There are 15 residues in the CDR3. The CDR3 DNA is TGTGCCAGCAGCTTAGCAGGCAGGGGAGACTATGGCTACACCTTC. Encoded protein: CASSLAGRGDYGYTF.

CDR3 residues: CASSLGQAGGIGEAFF. CDR3 DNA sequence: TGTGCCAGCAGTCTTGGACAGGCTGGCGGTATCGGTGAAGCTTTCTTT. This rearrangement joins TRBV6-1 to TRBJ1-1, with TRBD1 matching over 7 bases. CDR1 is MNHNS, CDR2 SASEGT, per germline. This CDR3 has 16 amino acids. V shed 5 bases and J 7 bases; nucleotides not matched to a gene: 16.

The rearrangement uses TRBV14 and TRBJ1-3; a weak D match, TRBD1 (5 bases). In germline, CDR1 is SGHDN, CDR2 FVKESK. V lost 3 bases and J 4 bases, leaving 16 bases between the germline ends. This CDR3 comprises 16 residues. CDR3 DNA sequence: TGTGCCAGCAGCCACCGGGACGGAAAGAGGGGAAACACCATATATTTT. Encoded protein: CASSHRDGKRGNTIYF.

A few counts support this clonotype. V gene TRBV6-1 combines with J gene TRBJ1-1, with a weak D call TRBD1 (5 bases). Germline CDR1 MNHNS, CDR2 SASEGT. Trimming removed 4 bases from V and 11 bases from J, with 11 bases in between. The CDR3 totals 11 residues. The CDR3 DNA sequence: TGTGCCAGCAGTGCAGGGCCTAGCGCTTTCTTT. This codes for CASSAGPSAFF.

The chain is built from TRBV11-2 and TRBJ1-1; no clear D. V was cut by 2 bases and J by 5 bases, with 6 bases left in between. CDR1 and CDR2 (germline): SGHAT, FQNNGV. The CDR3 runs to 12 residues. The CDR3 DNA reads as TGTGCCAGCAGCTTAATAGGTACTGAAGCTTTCTTT. Protein product: CASSLIGTEAFF.

This clonotype turned up a few times. The gene calls are TRBV12-3 or TRBV12-4 and TRBJ2-1, with 12 bases lining up with TRBD2. The V gene end was trimmed by 5 bases and the J gene end by 6 bases; junction bases not matched to a gene: 11. The CDR3 sequence is 17 residues long. CDR3 in amino acids: CASSLRRTSGVINEQFF. CDR3 bases: TGTGCCAGCAGTCTACGAAGGACTAGCGGGGTAATCAATGAGCAGTTCTTC.